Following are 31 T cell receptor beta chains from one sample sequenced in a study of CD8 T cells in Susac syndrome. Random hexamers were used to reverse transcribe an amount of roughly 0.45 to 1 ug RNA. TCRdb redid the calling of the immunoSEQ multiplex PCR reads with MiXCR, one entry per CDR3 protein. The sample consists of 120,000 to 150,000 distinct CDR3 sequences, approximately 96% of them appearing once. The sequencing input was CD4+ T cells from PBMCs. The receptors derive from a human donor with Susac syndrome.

CDR3 residues: CSASPGSDSYEQYF. As DNA, the CDR3 is TGCAGTGCTTCCCCGGGAAGCGACTCCTACGAGCAGTACTTC. The chain joins TRBV20-1 to TRBJ2-7, with a possible D match to TRBD2 (5 bases). V lost 5 bases and J lost 0, with 14 bases in between. Germline-derived CDR1 and CDR2 are DFQATT and SNEGSKA (reference sequence). This CDR3 is 14 amino acids long.

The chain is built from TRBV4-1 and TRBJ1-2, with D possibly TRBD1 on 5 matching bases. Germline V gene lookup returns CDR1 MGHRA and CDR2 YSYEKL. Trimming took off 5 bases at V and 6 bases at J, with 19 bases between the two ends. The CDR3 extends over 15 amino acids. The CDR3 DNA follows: TGCGCCAGCAGCTACCCAGGAGGGACCGAGGATGGCTACACCTTC. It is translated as CASSYPGGTEDGYTF.

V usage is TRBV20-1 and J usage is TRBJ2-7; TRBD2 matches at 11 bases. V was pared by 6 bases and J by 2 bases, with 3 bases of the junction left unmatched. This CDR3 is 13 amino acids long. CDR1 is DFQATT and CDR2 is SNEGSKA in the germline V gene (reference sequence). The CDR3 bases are TGCAGTGCCCCTAGCGGGGGGACCTACGAGCAGTACTTC. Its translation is CSAPSGGTYEQYF.

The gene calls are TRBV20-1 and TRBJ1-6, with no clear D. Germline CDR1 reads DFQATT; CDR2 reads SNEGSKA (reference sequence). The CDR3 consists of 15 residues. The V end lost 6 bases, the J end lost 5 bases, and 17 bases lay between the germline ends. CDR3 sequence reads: CSAREGGRDNSPLHF. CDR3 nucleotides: TGCAGTGCCCGCGAGGGAGGGCGCGATAATTCACCCCTCCACTTT.

DNA of the CDR3: TGCAGTGCCCTATCCTGGACAGGAGACACAGATACGCAGTATTTT. Translation gives CSALSWTGDTDTQYF. The gene calls are TRBV20-1 and TRBJ2-3, with 7 positions matching TRBD1. V was clipped by 6 bases and J by 2 bases; unmatched bases: 11. Germline-derived CDR1 and CDR2 are DFQATT and SNEGSKA (reference sequence). There are 15 residues in the CDR3.

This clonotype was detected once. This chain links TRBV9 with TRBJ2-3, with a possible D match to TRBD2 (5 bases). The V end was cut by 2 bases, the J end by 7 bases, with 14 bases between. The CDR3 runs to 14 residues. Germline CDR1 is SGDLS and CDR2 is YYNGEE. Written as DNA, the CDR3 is TGTGCCAGCAGCGTGGTGGCGGAGGTCTATACGCAGTATTTT. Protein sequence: CASSVVAEVYTQYF.

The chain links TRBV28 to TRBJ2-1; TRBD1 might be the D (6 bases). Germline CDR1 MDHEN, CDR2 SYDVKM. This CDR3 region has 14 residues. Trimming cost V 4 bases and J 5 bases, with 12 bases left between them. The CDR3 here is CASSSVQGNNEQFF. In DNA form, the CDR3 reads TGTGCCAGCAGTTCCGTACAGGGAAACAATGAGCAGTTCTTC.

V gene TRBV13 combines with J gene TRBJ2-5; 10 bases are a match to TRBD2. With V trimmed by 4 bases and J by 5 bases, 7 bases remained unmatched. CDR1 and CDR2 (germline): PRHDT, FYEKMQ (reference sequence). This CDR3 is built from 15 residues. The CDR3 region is CASSYPGTSVETQYF. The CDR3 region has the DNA TGTGCCAGCAGCTACCCCGGGACTAGCGTGGAGACCCAGTACTTC.

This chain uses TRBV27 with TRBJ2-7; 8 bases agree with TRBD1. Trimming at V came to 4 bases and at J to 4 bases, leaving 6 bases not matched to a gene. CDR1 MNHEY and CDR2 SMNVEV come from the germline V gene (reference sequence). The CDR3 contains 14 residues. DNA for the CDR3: TGTGCCAGCAGTTCGAGAACAGGGGGGTACGAGCAGTACTTC. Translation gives CASSSRTGGYEQYF.

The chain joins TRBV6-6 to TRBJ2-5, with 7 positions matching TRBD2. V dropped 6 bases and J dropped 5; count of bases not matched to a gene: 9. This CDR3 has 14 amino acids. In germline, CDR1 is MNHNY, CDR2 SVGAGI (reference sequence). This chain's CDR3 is CASSRRDYGETQYF. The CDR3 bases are TGTGCCAGCAGCAGAAGGGACTACGGGGAGACCCAGTACTTC.

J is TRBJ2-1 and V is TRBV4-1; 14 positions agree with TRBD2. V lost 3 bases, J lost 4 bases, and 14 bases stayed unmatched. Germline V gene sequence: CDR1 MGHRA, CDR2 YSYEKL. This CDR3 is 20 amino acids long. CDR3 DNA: TGCGCCAGCAGCCACCTGGGACTAGCGGGAGACTTGAAGGGGTACAATGAGCAGTTCTTC. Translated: CASSHLGLAGDLKGYNEQFF.

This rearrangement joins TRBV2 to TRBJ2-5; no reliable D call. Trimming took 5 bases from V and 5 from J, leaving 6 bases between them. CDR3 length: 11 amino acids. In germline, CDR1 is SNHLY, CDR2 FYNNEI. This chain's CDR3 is CASSTLETQYF. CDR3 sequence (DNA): TGTGCCAGCAGTACACTGGAGACCCAGTACTTC.

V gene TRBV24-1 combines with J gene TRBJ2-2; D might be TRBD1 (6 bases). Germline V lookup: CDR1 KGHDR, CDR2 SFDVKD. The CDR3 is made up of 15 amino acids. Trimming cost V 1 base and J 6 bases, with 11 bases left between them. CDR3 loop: CATSDLGGEAGELFF. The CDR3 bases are TGTGCCACCAGTGATTTAGGGGGAGAGGCCGGGGAGCTGTTTTTT.

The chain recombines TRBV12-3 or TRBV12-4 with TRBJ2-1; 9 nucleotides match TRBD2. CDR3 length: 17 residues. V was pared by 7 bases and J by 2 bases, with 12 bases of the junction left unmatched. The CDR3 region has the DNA TGTGCCAGCACCCGTGGGGGGCTAGCGGGAACCTACAATGAGCAGTTCTTC. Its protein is CASTRGGLAGTYNEQFF.

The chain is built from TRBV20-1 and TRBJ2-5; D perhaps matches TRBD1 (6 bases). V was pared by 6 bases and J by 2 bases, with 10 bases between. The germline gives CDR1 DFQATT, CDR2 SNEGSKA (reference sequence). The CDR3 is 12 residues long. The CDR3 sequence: CSAIQGQETQYF. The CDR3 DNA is TGCAGTGCCATACAGGGACAAGAGACCCAGTACTTC.

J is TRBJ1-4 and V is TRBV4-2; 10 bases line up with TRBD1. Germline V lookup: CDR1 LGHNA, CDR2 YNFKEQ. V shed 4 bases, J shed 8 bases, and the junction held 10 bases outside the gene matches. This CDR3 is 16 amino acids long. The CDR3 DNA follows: TGTGCCAGCAGCCCGGAAAGGACAGGGGGATTCGAAAAACTGTTTTTT. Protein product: CASSPERTGGFEKLFF.

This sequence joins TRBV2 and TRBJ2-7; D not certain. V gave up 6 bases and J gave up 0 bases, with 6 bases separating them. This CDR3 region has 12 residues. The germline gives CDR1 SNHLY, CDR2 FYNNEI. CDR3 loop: CASRVSSYEQYF. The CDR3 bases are TGTGCCAGCAGGGTCAGCTCCTACGAGCAGTACTTC.

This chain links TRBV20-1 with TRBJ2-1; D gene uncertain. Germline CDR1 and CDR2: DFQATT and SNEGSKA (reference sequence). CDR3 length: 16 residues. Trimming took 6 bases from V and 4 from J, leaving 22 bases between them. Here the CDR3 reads CSARTPGGKSYNEQFF. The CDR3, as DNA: TGCAGTGCCCGAACCCCGGGCGGAAAATCATACAATGAGCAGTTCTTC.

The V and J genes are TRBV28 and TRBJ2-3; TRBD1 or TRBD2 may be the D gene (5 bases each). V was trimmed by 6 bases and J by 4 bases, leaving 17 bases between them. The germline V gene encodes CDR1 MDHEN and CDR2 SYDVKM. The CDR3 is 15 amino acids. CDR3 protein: CASRTGDLPADTQYF. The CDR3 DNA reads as TGTGCCAGCAGGACCGGGGACCTCCCGGCAGATACGCAGTATTTT.

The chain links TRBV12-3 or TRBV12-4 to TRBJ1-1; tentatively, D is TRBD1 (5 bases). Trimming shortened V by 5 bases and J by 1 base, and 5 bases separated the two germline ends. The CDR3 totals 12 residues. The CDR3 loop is CASSDRNTEAFF. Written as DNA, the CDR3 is TGTGCCAGCAGTGACAGGAACACTGAAGCTTTCTTT.

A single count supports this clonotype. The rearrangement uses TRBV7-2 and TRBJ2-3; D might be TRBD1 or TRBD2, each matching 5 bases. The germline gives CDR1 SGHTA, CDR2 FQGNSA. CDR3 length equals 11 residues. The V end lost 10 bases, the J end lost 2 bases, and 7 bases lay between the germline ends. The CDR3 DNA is TGTGCCACCGGGGCCACAGATACGCAGTATTTT. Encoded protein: CATGATDTQYF.

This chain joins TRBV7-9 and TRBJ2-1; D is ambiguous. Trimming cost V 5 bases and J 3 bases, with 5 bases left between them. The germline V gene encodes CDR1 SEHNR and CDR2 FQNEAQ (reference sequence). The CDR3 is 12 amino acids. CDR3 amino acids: CASSPIYNEQFF. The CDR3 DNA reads TGTGCCAGCAGCCCCATCTACAATGAGCAGTTCTTC. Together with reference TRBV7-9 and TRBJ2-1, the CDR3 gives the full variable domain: DTGVSQNPRHKITKRGQNVTFRCDPISEHNRLYWYRQTLGQGPEFLTYFQNEAQLEKSRLLSDRFSAERPKGSFSTLEIQRTEQGDSAMYLCASSPIYNEQFFGPGTRLTVL.

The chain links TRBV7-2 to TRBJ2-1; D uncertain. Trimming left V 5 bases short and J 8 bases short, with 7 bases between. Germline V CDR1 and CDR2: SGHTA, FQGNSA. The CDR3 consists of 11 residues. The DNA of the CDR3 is TGTGCCAGCAGCCTCACTGATGAGCAGTTCTTC. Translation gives CASSLTDEQFF.

CDR3 in amino acids: CASSRSGGVTDTQYF. CDR3 nucleotides: TGTGCCAGCAGCCGATCTGGCGGGGTCACAGATACGCAGTATTTT. This chain uses TRBV7-7 with TRBJ2-3; TRBD2 might be the D (6 bases). Germline-derived CDR1 and CDR2 are SSHAT and FNYEAQ (reference sequence). Trimming left V 5 bases short and J 2 bases short, with 14 bases between. The CDR3 has 15 amino acids.

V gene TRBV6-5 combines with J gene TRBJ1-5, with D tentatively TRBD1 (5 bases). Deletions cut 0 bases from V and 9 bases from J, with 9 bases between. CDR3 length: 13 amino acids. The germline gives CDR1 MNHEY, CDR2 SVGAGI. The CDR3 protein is CASSYSDQGPQHF. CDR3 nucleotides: TGTGCCAGCAGTTACTCGGACCAGGGGCCCCAGCATTTT.

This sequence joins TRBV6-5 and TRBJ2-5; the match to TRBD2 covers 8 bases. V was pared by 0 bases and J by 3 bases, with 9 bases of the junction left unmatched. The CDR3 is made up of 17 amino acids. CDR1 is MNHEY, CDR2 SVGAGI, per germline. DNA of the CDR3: TGTGCCAGCAGTTACTCCCAGCGGGGGAACTTTAAAGAGACCCAGTACTTC. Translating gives CASSYSQRGNFKETQYF.

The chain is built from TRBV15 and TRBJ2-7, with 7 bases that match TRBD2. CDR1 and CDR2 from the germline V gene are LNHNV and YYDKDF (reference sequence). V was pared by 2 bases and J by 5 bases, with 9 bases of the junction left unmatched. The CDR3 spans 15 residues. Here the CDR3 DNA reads TGTGCCACCAGCAGATACGGGACTACTCTCAACGAGCAGTACTTC. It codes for CATSRYGTTLNEQYF.

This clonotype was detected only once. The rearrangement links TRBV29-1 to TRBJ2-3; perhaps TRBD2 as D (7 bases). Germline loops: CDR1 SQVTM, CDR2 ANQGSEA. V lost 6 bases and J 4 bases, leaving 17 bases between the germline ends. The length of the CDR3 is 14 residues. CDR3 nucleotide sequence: TGCAGCGTAACTCGAGGGGGAGGGCCAGATACGCAGTATTTT. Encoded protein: CSVTRGGGPDTQYF.

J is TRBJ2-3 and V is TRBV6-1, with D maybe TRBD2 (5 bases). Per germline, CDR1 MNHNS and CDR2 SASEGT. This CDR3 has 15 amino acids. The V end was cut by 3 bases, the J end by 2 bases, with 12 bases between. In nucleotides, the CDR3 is TGTGCCAGCAGTGATTATCGAGGGTTCACAGATACGCAGTATTTT. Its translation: CASSDYRGFTDTQYF.

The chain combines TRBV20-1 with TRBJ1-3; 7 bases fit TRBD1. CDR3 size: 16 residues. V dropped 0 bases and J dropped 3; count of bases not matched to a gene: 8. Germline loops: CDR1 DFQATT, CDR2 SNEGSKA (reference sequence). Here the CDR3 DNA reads TGCAGTGCTAGAGATTCCCAGGGGGGGCGTGGAAACACCATATATTTT. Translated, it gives CSARDSQGGRGNTIYF.

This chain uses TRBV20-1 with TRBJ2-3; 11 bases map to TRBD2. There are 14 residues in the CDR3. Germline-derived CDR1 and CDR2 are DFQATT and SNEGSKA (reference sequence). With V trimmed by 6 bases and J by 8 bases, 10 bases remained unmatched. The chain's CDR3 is CSAGKTSGTRTQYF. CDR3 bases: TGCAGTGCGGGAAAGACTAGCGGGACGCGTACGCAGTATTTT.